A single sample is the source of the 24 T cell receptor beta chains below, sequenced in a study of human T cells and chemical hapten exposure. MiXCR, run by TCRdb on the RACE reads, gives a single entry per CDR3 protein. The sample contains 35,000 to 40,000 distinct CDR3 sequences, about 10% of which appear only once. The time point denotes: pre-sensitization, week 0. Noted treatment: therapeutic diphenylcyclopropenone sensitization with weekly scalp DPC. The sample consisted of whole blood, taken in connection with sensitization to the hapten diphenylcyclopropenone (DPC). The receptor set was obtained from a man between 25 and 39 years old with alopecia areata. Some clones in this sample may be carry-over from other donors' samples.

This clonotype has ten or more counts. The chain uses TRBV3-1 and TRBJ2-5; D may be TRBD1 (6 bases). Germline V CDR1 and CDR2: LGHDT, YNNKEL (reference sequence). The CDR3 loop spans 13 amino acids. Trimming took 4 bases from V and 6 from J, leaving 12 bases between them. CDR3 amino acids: CASSPTGSKTQYF. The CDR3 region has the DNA TGTGCCAGCAGCCCAACAGGGTCGAAGACCCAGTACTTC.

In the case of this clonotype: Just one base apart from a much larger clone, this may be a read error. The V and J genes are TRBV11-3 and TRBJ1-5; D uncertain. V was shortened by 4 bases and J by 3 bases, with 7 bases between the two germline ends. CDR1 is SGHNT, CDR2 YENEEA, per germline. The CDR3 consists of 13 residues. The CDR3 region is CASSSAVNQPQHF. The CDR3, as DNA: TGTGCCAGCAGCTCAGCCGTCAATCAGCCCCAGCATTTT.

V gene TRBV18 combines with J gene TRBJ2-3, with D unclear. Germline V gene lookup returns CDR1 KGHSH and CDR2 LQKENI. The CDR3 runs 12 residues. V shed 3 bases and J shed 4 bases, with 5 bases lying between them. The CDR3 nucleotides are TGTGCCAGCTCACCCGGAGCAGATACGCAGTATTTT. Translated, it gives CASSPGADTQYF.

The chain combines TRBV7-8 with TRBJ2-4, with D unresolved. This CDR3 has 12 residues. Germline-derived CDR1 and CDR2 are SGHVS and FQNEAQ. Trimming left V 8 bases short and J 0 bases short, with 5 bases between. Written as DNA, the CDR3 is TGTGCCAGCGTACTAGCCAAAAACATTCAGTACTTC. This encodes CASVLAKNIQYF.

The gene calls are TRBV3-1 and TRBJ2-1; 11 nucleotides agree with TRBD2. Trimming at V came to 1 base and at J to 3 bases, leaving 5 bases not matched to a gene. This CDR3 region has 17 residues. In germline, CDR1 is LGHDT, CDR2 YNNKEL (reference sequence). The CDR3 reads CASSQVRLAGIYNEQFF. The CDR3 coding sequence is TGTGCCAGCAGCCAAGTACGACTAGCGGGGATCTACAATGAGCAGTTCTTC.

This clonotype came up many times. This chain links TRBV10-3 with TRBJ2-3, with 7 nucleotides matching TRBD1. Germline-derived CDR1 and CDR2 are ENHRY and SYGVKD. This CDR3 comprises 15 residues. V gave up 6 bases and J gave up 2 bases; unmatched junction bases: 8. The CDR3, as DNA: TGTGCCATCAGGGGATCCGGGACAGCCACAGATACGCAGTATTTT. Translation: CAIRGSGTATDTQYF.

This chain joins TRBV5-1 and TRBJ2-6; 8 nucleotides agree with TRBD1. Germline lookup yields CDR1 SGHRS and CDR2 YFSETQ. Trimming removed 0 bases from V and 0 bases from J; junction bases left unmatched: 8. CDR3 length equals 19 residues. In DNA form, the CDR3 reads TGCGCCAGCAGCTTGGGACGCGCCACAGGGGGCTCTGGGGCCAACGTCCTGACTTTC. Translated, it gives CASSLGRATGGSGANVLTF.

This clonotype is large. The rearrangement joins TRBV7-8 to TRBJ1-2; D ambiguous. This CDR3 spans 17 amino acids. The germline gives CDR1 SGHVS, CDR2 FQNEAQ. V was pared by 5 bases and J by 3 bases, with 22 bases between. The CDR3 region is CASSDRNQDGLDYGYTF. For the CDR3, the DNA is TGTGCCAGCAGCGACCGGAACCAAGACGGTCTTGACTATGGCTACACCTTC.

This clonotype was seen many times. This CDR3 is CATGLESNQPQHF. CDR3 sequence (DNA): TGTGCCACAGGACTAGAAAGCAATCAGCCCCAGCATTTT. The V call is TRBV2, the J call TRBJ1-5; unclear D gene. CDR3 length: 13 amino acids. V was cut by 10 bases and J by 1 base, with 11 bases left in between. Germline loops: CDR1 SNHLY, CDR2 FYNNEI.

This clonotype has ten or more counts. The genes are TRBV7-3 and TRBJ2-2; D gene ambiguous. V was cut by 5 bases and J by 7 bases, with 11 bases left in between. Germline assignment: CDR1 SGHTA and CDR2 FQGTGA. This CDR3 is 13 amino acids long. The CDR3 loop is CASSPSPGGELFF. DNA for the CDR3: TGTGCCAGCAGCCCGTCTCCAGGCGGGGAGCTGTTTTTT.

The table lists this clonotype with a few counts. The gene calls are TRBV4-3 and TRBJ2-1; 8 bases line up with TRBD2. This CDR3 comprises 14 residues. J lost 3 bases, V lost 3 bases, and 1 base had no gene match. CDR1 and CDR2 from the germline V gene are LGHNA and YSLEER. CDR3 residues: CASSHGTSYNEQFF. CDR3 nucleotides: TGCGCCAGCAGCCATGGGACTAGCTACAATGAGCAGTTCTTC.

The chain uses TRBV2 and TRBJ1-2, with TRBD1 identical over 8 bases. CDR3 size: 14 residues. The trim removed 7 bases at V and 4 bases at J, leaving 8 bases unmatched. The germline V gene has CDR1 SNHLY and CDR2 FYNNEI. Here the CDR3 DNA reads TGTGCCAGCACTTCGTCAGGGGGCCTCTATGGCTACACCTTC. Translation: CASTSSGGLYGYTF.

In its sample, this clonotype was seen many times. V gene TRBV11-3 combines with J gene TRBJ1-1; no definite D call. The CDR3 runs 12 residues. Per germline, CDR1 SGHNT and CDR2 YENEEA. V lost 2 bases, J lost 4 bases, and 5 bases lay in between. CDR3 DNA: TGTGCCAGCAGCTTACCCGGCACTGAAGCTTTCTTT. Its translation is CASSLPGTEAFF.

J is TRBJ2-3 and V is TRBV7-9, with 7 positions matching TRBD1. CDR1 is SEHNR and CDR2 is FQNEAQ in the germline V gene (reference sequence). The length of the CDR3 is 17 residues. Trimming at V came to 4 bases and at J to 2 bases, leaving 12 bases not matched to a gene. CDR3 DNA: TGTGCCAGCAGCTACCAAGGTGTAGGGGGCCACACAGATACGCAGTATTTT. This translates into CASSYQGVGGHTDTQYF.

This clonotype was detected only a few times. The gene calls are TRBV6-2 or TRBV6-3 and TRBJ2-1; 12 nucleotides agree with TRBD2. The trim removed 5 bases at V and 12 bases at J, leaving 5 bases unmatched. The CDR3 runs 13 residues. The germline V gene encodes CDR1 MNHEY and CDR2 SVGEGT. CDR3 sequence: CASSQTSGRGQFF. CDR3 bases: TGTGCCAGCAGTCAGACTAGCGGGAGAGGGCAGTTCTTC.

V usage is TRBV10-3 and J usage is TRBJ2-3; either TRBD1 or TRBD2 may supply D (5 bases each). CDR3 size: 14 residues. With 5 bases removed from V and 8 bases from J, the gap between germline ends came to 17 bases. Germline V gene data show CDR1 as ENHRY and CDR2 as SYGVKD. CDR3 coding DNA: TGTGCCATCAGTCCCGGGACGATTCCGGCTACGCAGTATTTT. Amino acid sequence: CAISPGTIPATQYF.

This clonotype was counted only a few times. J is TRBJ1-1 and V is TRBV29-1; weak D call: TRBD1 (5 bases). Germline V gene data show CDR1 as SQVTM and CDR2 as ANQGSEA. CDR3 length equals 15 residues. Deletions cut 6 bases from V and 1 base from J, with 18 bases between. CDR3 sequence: CSVGRLTVSNTEAFF. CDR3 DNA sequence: TGCAGCGTGGGTAGGCTGACAGTTTCGAACACTGAAGCTTTCTTT. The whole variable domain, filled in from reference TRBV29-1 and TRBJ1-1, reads SAVISQKPSRDICQRGTSLTIQCQVDSQVTMMFWYRQQPGQSLTLIATANQGSEATYESGFVIDKFPISRPNLTFSTLTVSNMSPEDSSIYLCSVGRLTVSNTEAFFGQGTRLTVV.

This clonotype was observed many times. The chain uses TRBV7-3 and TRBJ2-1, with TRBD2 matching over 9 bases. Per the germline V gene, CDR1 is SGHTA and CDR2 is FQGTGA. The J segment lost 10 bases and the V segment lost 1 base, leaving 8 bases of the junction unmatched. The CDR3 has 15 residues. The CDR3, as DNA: TGTGCCAGCAGCTTAATCCTAGCGGGATCGGGGGAGCAGTTCTTC. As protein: CASSLILAGSGEQFF.

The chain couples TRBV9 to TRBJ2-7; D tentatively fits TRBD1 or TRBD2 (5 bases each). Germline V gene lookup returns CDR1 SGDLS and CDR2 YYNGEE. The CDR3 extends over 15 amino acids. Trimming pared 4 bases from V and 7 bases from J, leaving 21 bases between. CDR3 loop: CASSPMVGGPREQYF. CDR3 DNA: TGTGCCAGCAGCCCTATGGTTGGGGGACCACGGGAGCAGTACTTC.

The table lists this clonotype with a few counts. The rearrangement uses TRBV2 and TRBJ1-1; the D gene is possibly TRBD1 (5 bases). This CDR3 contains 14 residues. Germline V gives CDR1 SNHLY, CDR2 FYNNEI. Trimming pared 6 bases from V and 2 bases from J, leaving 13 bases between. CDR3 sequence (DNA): TGTGCCAGCAGCCGAGAGGGGTCTAACACTGAAGCTTTCTTT. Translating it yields CASSREGSNTEAFF.

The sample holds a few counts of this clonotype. CDR3 nucleotides: TGTGCCAGCAGCTTTTATGGGGGCGCGGGCACAGATACGCAGTATTTT. Translated, it gives CASSFYGGAGTDTQYF. The chain links TRBV5-4 to TRBJ2-3, with D tentatively TRBD1 (6 bases). Germline-derived CDR1 and CDR2 are SGHNT and YYREEE (reference sequence). Trimming cost V 2 bases and J 1 base, with 14 bases left between them. The CDR3 runs 16 residues.

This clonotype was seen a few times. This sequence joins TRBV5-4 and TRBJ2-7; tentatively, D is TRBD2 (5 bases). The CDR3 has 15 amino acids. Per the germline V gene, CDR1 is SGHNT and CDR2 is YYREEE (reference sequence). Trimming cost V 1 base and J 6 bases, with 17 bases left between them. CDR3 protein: CASSLKGGGRGEQYV. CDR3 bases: TGTGCCAGCAGCTTGAAAGGCGGTGGGAGAGGCGAGCAGTACGTC.

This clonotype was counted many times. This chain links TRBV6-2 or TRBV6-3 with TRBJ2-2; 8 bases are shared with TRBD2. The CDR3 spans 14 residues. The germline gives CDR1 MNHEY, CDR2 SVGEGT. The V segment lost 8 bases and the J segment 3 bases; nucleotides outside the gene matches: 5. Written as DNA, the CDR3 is TGTGCCAGCCAGGGGACTAGTTACACCGGGGAGCTGTTTTTT. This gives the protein CASQGTSYTGELFF.

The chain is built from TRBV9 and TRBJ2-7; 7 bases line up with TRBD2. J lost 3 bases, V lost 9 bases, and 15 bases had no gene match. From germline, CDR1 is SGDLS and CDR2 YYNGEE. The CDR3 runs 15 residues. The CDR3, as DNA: TGTGCCAACCCAGGTCGGACTAGGAGGTTCTACGAGCAGTACGTC. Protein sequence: CANPGRTRRFYEQYV.